This T cell receptor beta chain was sequenced in a study of early T cells in non-severe SARS-CoV-2 infection. Across the study: Unpaired chains resulted from sequencing bulk RNA of unsorted whole blood.

Unique molecular identifiers (one per individual cDNA molecule) were attached. MiXCR, applied by TCRdb to the 5' RACE reads, yields one record per CDR3 protein. The sample has tens of thousands of distinct CDR3 sequences, about 15% seen once. This clonotype has more than one count but fewer than ten. Its antigen is unknown. Unmatched junction bases numbered 8, after V lost 6 bases and J lost 3 bases. The CDR3 sequence is 15 residues long. Study findings and constraints: Matches to VDJdb favored anti-spike CD8 responses and missed private and CD4 specificities.

The chain joins TRBV23-1 to TRBJ2-3; 8 bases line up with TRBD2. TRBV23-1 is an ORF, and what it does is uncertain. This clonotype originated in an adult who was a healthcare worker with PCR-confirmed SARS-CoV-2 infection or an uninfected control (not recorded which). What was sequenced was whole blood. The CDR3 nucleotides read TGCGCCAGCAGGCAAAGCGGGAGATGGACAGATACGCAGTATTTT. Translated: CASRQSGRWTDTQYF.